The 29 T cell receptor beta chains in this list originate from one sample, sequenced in a study of cytomegalovirus exposure and HLA in healthy donors. 13 Jbeta primers and 60 Vbeta primers were used for the PCR. The data were produced by immunoSEQ multiplex PCR, yet TCRdb's version contains in-frame clones alone and is incomplete. The repertoire includes fewer than 200,000 clones, roughly 76% of them detected once, and 2.3% sits in the top ten. The sequencing sample was made of PBMCs. These receptors originate from a male donor in good health and CMV-seronegative.

This chain uses TRBV15 with TRBJ1-3; D is possibly TRBD1 (6 bases). Deletions cut 0 bases from V and 4 bases from J, with 13 bases between. This CDR3 contains 16 residues. In germline, CDR1 is LNHNV, CDR2 YYDKDF (reference sequence). CDR3 DNA sequence: TGTGCCACCAGCAGAGATCTGGGGGCGTCGGGAAACACCATATATTTT. Protein sequence: CATSRDLGASGNTIYF.

This chain joins TRBV7-9 and TRBJ2-7; no reliable D call. Germline V gives CDR1 SEHNR, CDR2 FQNEAQ (reference sequence). Trimming removed 5 bases at V and 3 bases at J, with 11 bases between. The CDR3 is made up of 13 amino acids. CDR3: CASSLPPGYEQYF. The CDR3 DNA is TGTGCCAGCAGCCTTCCGCCGGGCTACGAGCAGTACTTC.

The genes are TRBV30 and TRBJ1-5; tentative D call: TRBD1 (5 bases). V gave up 1 base and J gave up 7 bases, with 11 bases separating them. From germline, CDR1 is GTSNPN and CDR2 SVGIG (reference sequence). This CDR3 has 13 residues. The CDR3 protein is CAWSGQGQQPQHF. The CDR3 nucleotides are TGTGCCTGGAGTGGGCAGGGCCAGCAGCCCCAGCATTTT.

This chain uses TRBV19 with TRBJ1-4; 7 positions match TRBD1. V lost 5 bases and J lost 4; bases outside the gene matches: 10. Per germline, CDR1 LNHDA and CDR2 SQIVND (reference sequence). The CDR3 has 16 residues. CDR3 residues: CASSPPDRRDNEKLFF. CDR3 coding DNA: TGTGCCAGTAGTCCCCCGGACAGGCGGGATAATGAAAAACTGTTTTTT.

V and J are TRBV2 and TRBJ1-5; no firm D call. V gave up 8 bases and J gave up 5 bases, with 10 bases separating them. In germline, CDR1 is SNHLY, CDR2 FYNNEI. This CDR3 is built from 12 residues. In DNA, the CDR3 is TGTGCCAGCTCCCCCGGGGATCAGCCCCAGCATTTT. Translation: CASSPGDQPQHF.

This chain links TRBV6-6 with TRBJ2-1, with 8 positions matching TRBD1. Germline assignment: CDR1 MNHNY and CDR2 SVGAGI (reference sequence). The CDR3 runs 14 residues. The V segment lost 2 bases and the J segment 8 bases; nucleotides outside the gene matches: 5. The CDR3 sequence: CASSYPQGVHEQFF. CDR3 DNA sequence: TGTGCCAGCAGTTACCCACAGGGGGTCCATGAGCAGTTCTTC.

This clone occurred once. J is TRBJ2-5 and V is TRBV5-1, with unresolved D. The CDR3 length is 14 residues. The V end lost 0 bases, the J end lost 0 bases, and 6 bases lay between the germline ends. CDR1 is SGHRS and CDR2 is YFSETQ in the germline V gene. CDR3 residues: CASSLATDQETQYF. The CDR3 coding sequence is TGCGCCAGCAGCTTGGCCACAGACCAAGAGACCCAGTACTTC. Full variable domain (outside the CDR3, taken from reference TRBV5-1 and TRBJ2-5): KAGVTQTPRYLIKTRGQQVTLSCSPISGHRSVSWYQQTPGQGLQFLFEYFSETQRNKGNFPGRFSGRQFSNSRSEMNVSTLELGDSALYLCASSLATDQETQYFGPGTRLLVL.

The V and J genes are TRBV4-2 and TRBJ1-2; D is unresolved. This CDR3 contains 16 residues. Germline loops: CDR1 LGHNA, CDR2 YNFKEQ. Trimming cost V 1 base and J 0 bases, with 12 bases left between them. CDR3 amino acids: CASSQVSTLANYGYTF. The CDR3 coding sequence is TGTGCCAGCAGCCAAGTCTCTACCCTTGCTAACTATGGCTACACCTTC.

This clone has just one count. The V and J genes are TRBV5-6 and TRBJ2-2, with 7 bases aligning to TRBD1. The CDR3 covers 15 residues. Germline trimming cut 0 bases from V and 1 base from J; bases unmatched to any gene: 0. The germline V gene has CDR1 SGHDT and CDR2 YYEEEE. CDR3 nucleotides: TGTGCCAGCAGCTTGGGACAGGGGAACACCGGGGAGCTGTTTTTT. Translation gives CASSLGQGNTGELFF.

The rearrangement joins TRBV2 to TRBJ1-4, with D possibly matching TRBD1 (6 bases). V was clipped by 7 bases and J by 4 bases, with 16 bases between them. Germline lookup yields CDR1 SNHLY and CDR2 FYNNEI. The CDR3 is made up of 15 amino acids. This chain's CDR3 is CASTNNRALNEKLFF. The CDR3 DNA sequence: TGTGCCAGCACCAATAACAGGGCCCTTAATGAAAAACTGTTTTTT.

In its sample, this clone ranks as medium-sized. The chain links TRBV19 to TRBJ1-5; D perhaps matches TRBD1 (5 bases). This CDR3 has 16 amino acids. Germline V lookup: CDR1 LNHDA, CDR2 SQIVND (reference sequence). The V end was cut by 2 bases, the J end by 4 bases, with 15 bases between. This chain's CDR3 is CASSIIEGRGNQPQHF. DNA of the CDR3: TGTGCCAGTAGTATAATCGAGGGACGGGGGAATCAGCCCCAGCATTTT.

The V gene is TRBV7-9, the J gene TRBJ1-1; perhaps TRBD1 as D (6 bases). The ends were cut back, 4 bases at V and 4 bases at J, with 13 bases in the middle. From germline, CDR1 is SEHNR and CDR2 FQNEAQ (reference sequence). This CDR3 is built from 14 residues. CDR3 residues: CASSSNRAGTEAFF. The CDR3 nucleotides read TGTGCCAGCAGCTCGAACAGGGCGGGCACTGAAGCTTTCTTT.

This clone has just a few counts. The CDR3 nucleotides read TGTGCCAGCAGCGTAGCGGGGGAGACCTACGAGCAGTACTTC. It encodes CASSVAGETYEQYF. This rearrangement joins TRBV9 to TRBJ2-7, with D tentatively TRBD2 (6 bases). Germline values: CDR1 SGDLS, CDR2 YYNGEE. The CDR3 consists of 14 residues. The V gene lost 0 bases and the J gene lost 2 bases, with 9 bases spanning the gap.

The rearrangement links TRBV5-1 to TRBJ1-1; D ambiguous. This CDR3 has 16 residues. The germline gives CDR1 SGHRS, CDR2 YFSETQ. Trimming cost V 1 base and J 0 bases, with 13 bases left between them. In DNA, the CDR3 is TGCGCCAGCAGCTTGACGTTGGGCAGATTGAACACTGAAGCTTTCTTT. It is translated as CASSLTLGRLNTEAFF.

The chain couples TRBV5-1 to TRBJ1-4; a weak D match, TRBD1 (6 bases). The CDR3 spans 14 residues. The ends were cut back, 2 bases at V and 7 bases at J, with 12 bases in the middle. Germline V gene data show CDR1 as SGHRS and CDR2 as YFSETQ. This CDR3 reads CASSFGRGSEKLFF. Written as DNA, the CDR3 is TGCGCCAGCAGCTTCGGCAGGGGAAGTGAAAAACTGTTTTTT.

The V and J genes are TRBV10-2 and TRBJ1-3, with 8 bases identical to TRBD1. With V trimmed by 6 bases and J by 4 bases, 8 bases remained unmatched. CDR3 size: 15 residues. Per the germline V gene, CDR1 is WSHSY and CDR2 is SAAADI. The CDR3, as DNA: TGCGCCAGCAGAGGACAGGGAATGAAGGGAAACACCATATATTTT. This encodes CASRGQGMKGNTIYF.

A remark on this clone: A read error may produce the germline difference seen at one junction end. V and J are TRBV27 and TRBJ1-2; 7 bases fit TRBD1. CDR3 size: 14 residues. CDR1 and CDR2 (germline): MNHEY, SMNVEV (reference sequence). The CDR3 here is CASSIAPQGSGYAF. In DNA, the CDR3 is TGTGCCAGCAGTATCGCCCCACAGGGGTCTGGCTACGCCTTC.

J is TRBJ2-3 and V is TRBV5-1; TRBD2 is a possible D gene (6 bases). The CDR3 loop spans 14 amino acids. Germline V gene data show CDR1 as SGHRS and CDR2 as YFSETQ. Trimming pared 2 bases from V and 2 bases from J, leaving 9 bases between. CDR3 protein: CASSFSGYTDTQYF. For the CDR3, the DNA is TGCGCCAGCAGCTTTAGCGGTTACACAGATACGCAGTATTTT.

The gene calls are TRBV5-6 and TRBJ2-5; possibly TRBD1 for D (6 bases). The length of the CDR3 is 15 residues. CDR1 is SGHDT, CDR2 YYEEEE, per germline. V was clipped by 4 bases and J by 5 bases, with 18 bases between them. The CDR3 DNA reads TGTGCCAGCAGCCCACTTACAGGGTCCGGGGAGACCCAGTACTTC. Its translation: CASSPLTGSGETQYF.

The rearrangement joins TRBV6-1 to TRBJ2-2; 7 bases align to TRBD1. Per germline, CDR1 MNHNS and CDR2 SASEGT. V trimming: 7 bases; J trimming: 3 bases; junction bases outside the gene matches: 5. The CDR3 is 14 residues long. This CDR3 reads CASNDDRDTGELFF. CDR3 DNA: TGTGCCAGCAATGACGACAGGGACACCGGGGAGCTGTTTTTT.

The rearrangement uses TRBV6-5 and TRBJ1-2; D remains ambiguous. CDR1 MNHEY and CDR2 SVGAGI come from the germline V gene. V was shortened by 6 bases and J by 8 bases, with 22 bases between the two germline ends. The CDR3 loop spans 15 amino acids. The CDR3 DNA reads TGTGCCAGCAGATCCGCGGGCACCGTCGCGCGGGGCTACACCTTC. Residues: CASRSAGTVARGYTF.

The chain joins TRBV6-5 to TRBJ2-4, with 7 positions matching TRBD1. From germline, CDR1 is MNHEY and CDR2 SVGAGI. After removal of 3 bases from V and 1 base from J, the junction contained 6 bases not matched to a gene. The CDR3 consists of 16 residues. CDR3 region: CASSYSSQGAKNIQYF. The DNA of the CDR3 is TGTGCCAGCAGTTATTCGTCACAGGGGGCCAAAAACATTCAGTACTTC.

V and J are TRBV29-1 and TRBJ1-2, with a possible D match to TRBD1 (6 bases). The CDR3 runs 15 residues. V was cut by 6 bases and J by 2 bases, with 19 bases left in between. Germline V lookup: CDR1 SQVTM, CDR2 ANQGSEA. CDR3 in amino acids: CSVAGGQNGNYGYTF. The DNA for the CDR3 is TGCAGCGTGGCGGGTGGACAGAATGGAAACTATGGCTACACCTTC. The complete variable domain, with remaining parts taken from reference TRBV29-1 and TRBJ1-2, reads SAVISQKPSRDICQRGTSLTIQCQVDSQVTMMFWYRQQPGQSLTLIATANQGSEATYESGFVIDKFPISRPNLTFSTLTVSNMSPEDSSIYLCSVAGGQNGNYGYTFGSGTRLTVV.

The chain has TRBV7-6 and TRBJ2-5; TRBD1 aligns across 7 bases. Germline-derived CDR1 and CDR2 are SGHVS and FNYEAQ. With V trimmed by 4 bases and J by 3 bases, 11 bases remained unmatched. The CDR3 length is 16 residues. This CDR3 reads CASSYNPGTAKETQYF. CDR3 sequence (DNA): TGTGCCAGCAGCTACAACCCCGGGACAGCGAAAGAGACCCAGTACTTC.

This chain links TRBV25-1 with TRBJ2-1; 8 positions match TRBD1. CDR3 length: 14 amino acids. V was pared by 6 bases and J by 6 bases, with 7 bases of the junction left unmatched. In germline, CDR1 is MGHDK, CDR2 SYGVNS. DNA for the CDR3: TGTGCCAGCAGACGACAGGGGTTAGGCAATGAGCAGTTCTTC. Translating it yields CASRRQGLGNEQFF.

The genes are TRBV4-1 and TRBJ2-4; 9 bases are shared with TRBD1. This CDR3 region has 19 residues. Germline V gene data show CDR1 as MGHRA and CDR2 as YSYEKL. V was clipped by 0 bases and J by 0 bases; unmatched bases: 9. The CDR3 sequence is CASSQDLGQGVGAKNIQYF. CDR3 nucleotides: TGCGCCAGCAGCCAAGATCTGGGACAGGGAGTGGGAGCCAAAAACATTCAGTACTTC.

The chain has TRBV25-1 and TRBJ1-2; 9 positions agree with TRBD1. The CDR3 runs to 14 residues. Trimming cost V 6 bases and J 5 bases; bases outside gene matches: 7. Germline values: CDR1 MGHDK, CDR2 SYGVNS. In nucleotides, the CDR3 is TGTGCCAGCAGGGAAGCCGGGACAGGGTATGGCTACACCTTC. Protein product: CASREAGTGYGYTF.

The genes are TRBV7-2 and TRBJ2-2; D is ambiguous. V shed 1 base and J shed 8 bases, with 11 bases lying between them. CDR3 size: 14 residues. CDR1 is SGHTA and CDR2 is FQGNSA in the germline V gene. The CDR3 nucleotides are TGTGCCAGCAGCTTAGTCATGCGACAAGGGGAGCTGTTTTTT. This encodes CASSLVMRQGELFF.

The chain combines TRBV6-1 with TRBJ1-1; D gene ambiguous. The CDR3 length is 13 residues. Per the germline V gene, CDR1 is MNHNS and CDR2 is SASEGT. V was cut by 10 bases and J by 3 bases, with 15 bases left in between. The CDR3 nucleotides are TGTGCCACCCAGGAAGGTCAGGACACTGAAGCTTTCTTT. This sequence encodes CATQEGQDTEAFF.